Below are 22 T cell receptor beta chains sequenced from a single sample in a study of blood T cell repertoires in COVID-19. TCRdb's table, derived via immunoSEQ multiplex PCR, lists solely in-frame clones and lacks some. The sample holds about 280,000 clones; roughly 85% are singletons and the top ten take over 6%. Material: PBMCs or T cells enriched from blood (not recorded which). Source of these receptors: a woman aged 40 to 55 who had recovered from COVID-19.

The genes are TRBV24-1 and TRBJ2-1; TRBD2 matches 11 bases. The CDR3 is 17 residues long. Germline V gives CDR1 KGHDR, CDR2 SFDVKD. J gave up 4 bases and V 1 base, and 5 bases lay outside the gene matches. CDR3 nucleotide sequence: TGTGCCACCAGTGATTTCGGACTAGCGGGCTCGTACAATGAGCAGTTCTTC. Its protein is CATSDFGLAGSYNEQFF.

V is TRBV28 and J is TRBJ1-2; 7 bases are a match to TRBD1. Trimming cost V 6 bases and J 8 bases; bases outside gene matches: 15. The CDR3 contains 15 residues. The V gene's germline CDR1 is MDHEN and CDR2 SYDVKM. In nucleotides, the CDR3 is TGTGCCAGCAGACTCCCACTCCCCGACAGGGTCGGCTACACCTTC. Protein: CASRLPLPDRVGYTF.

The genes are TRBV7-2 and TRBJ1-1; TRBD1 might be the D (6 bases). Trimming left V 5 bases short and J 0 bases short, with 16 bases between. This CDR3 has 16 amino acids. Germline V CDR1 and CDR2: SGHTA, FQGNSA. As DNA, the CDR3 is TGTGCCAGCAGCCCGATAGCAGGGGTTATGAACACTGAAGCTTTCTTT. It specifies CASSPIAGVMNTEAFF.

This chain connects TRBV30 to TRBJ1-5; 9 positions match TRBD1. From germline, CDR1 is GTSNPN and CDR2 SVGIG (reference sequence). The CDR3 is 14 amino acids. The V segment lost 1 base and the J segment 6 bases; nucleotides outside the gene matches: 4. The CDR3 region is CAWSGQTGGQPQHF. CDR3 nucleotide sequence: TGTGCCTGGAGTGGCCAGACAGGGGGTCAGCCCCAGCATTTT.

For the CDR3, the DNA is TGTGCCAGCAGTTCTACAGGGTCTGGAAACACCATATATTTT. Protein: CASSSTGSGNTIYF. The rearrangement links TRBV28 to TRBJ1-3, with a possible D match to TRBD1 (6 bases). Trimming took 4 bases from V and 1 from J, leaving 8 bases between them. The CDR3 extends over 14 amino acids. Germline V gene lookup returns CDR1 MDHEN and CDR2 SYDVKM.

The rearrangement joins TRBV11-2 to TRBJ2-1, with 13 bases that match TRBD2. The CDR3 consists of 16 residues. CDR1 and CDR2 from the germline V gene are SGHAT and FQNNGV. The trim removed 0 bases at V and 8 bases at J, leaving 4 bases unmatched. As DNA, the CDR3 is TGTGCCAGCAGCTTAGATCATACTAGCGGGAGGGATGAGCAGTTCTTC. Protein product: CASSLDHTSGRDEQFF.

The genes are TRBV6-2 or TRBV6-3 and TRBJ1-6; the match to TRBD1 covers 7 bases. CDR3 length: 13 residues. From germline, CDR1 is MNHEY and CDR2 SVGEGT. The junction had 4 bases not matched to a gene; V was cut back by 5 bases and J by 9 bases. The CDR3 bases are TGTGCCAGCAGTGCCAGACAGGGTTCACCCCTCCACTTT. This codes for CASSARQGSPLHF.

This clone was detected only a few times. This chain joins TRBV19 and TRBJ1-5, with D possibly matching TRBD1 (5 bases). CDR1 and CDR2 (germline): LNHDA, SQIVND (reference sequence). This CDR3 has 15 residues. With 2 bases removed from V and 1 base from J, the gap between germline ends came to 9 bases. CDR3 loop: CASSIWGVSNQPQHF. CDR3 coding DNA: TGTGCCAGTAGTATATGGGGGGTAAGCAATCAGCCCCAGCATTTT. The full variable domain, completed using reference TRBV19 and TRBJ1-5, is DGGITQSPKYLFRKEGQNVTLSCEQNLNHDAMYWYRQDPGQGLRLIYYSQIVNDFQKGDIAEGYSVSREKKESFPLTVTSAQKNPTAFYLCASSIWGVSNQPQHFGDGTRLSIL.

This clone was counted a few times. This chain uses TRBV27 with TRBJ1-2; weak D call: TRBD1 (6 bases). The germline V gene encodes CDR1 MNHEY and CDR2 SMNVEV (reference sequence). The V end was cut by 6 bases, the J end by 0 bases, with 14 bases between. The CDR3 sequence is 15 residues long. CDR3 in DNA: TGTGCCAGCAGCCGGGACATTAAAGCTAACTATGGCTACACCTTC. Protein: CASSRDIKANYGYTF.

The V gene is TRBV28, the J gene TRBJ1-6; D may be TRBD1 (5 bases). CDR3 length equals 13 residues. Trimming pared 3 bases from V and 9 bases from J, leaving 9 bases between. Germline V gene data show CDR1 as MDHEN and CDR2 as SYDVKM. This chain's CDR3 is CASSFKGASPLHF. As DNA, the CDR3 is TGTGCCAGCAGTTTTAAAGGGGCTTCACCCCTCCACTTT.

This clone occurred a few times. The V and J genes are TRBV7-3 and TRBJ1-2; 8 nucleotides match TRBD1. Germline loops: CDR1 SGHTA, CDR2 FQGTGA. The ends lost 3 bases at V and 4 bases at J; junction bases unmatched: 4. There are 14 residues in the CDR3. Here the CDR3 reads CASSFGDRSYGYTF. Written as DNA, the CDR3 is TGTGCCAGCAGCTTTGGGGACAGGTCCTATGGCTACACCTTC. Full variable domain (rest looked up from reference TRBV7-3 and TRBJ1-2): GAGVSQTPSNKVTEKGKYVELRCDPISGHTALYWYRQSLGQGPEFLIYFQGTGAADDSGLPNDRFFAVRPEGSVSTLKIQRTERGDSAVYLCASSFGDRSYGYTFGSGTRLTVV.

The chain carries TRBV18 and TRBJ2-1; D is unresolved. The CDR3 length is 12 residues. Germline CDR1 is KGHSH and CDR2 is LQKENI. V was trimmed by 8 bases and J by 6 bases, leaving 11 bases between them. The CDR3 reads CASTSQRNEQFF. The CDR3 DNA is TGTGCCAGCACCAGCCAGCGCAATGAGCAGTTCTTC.

The CDR3 protein is CASSTTPGQETLYSNQPQHF. CDR3 bases: TGTGCCAGTAGTACGACACCGGGACAGGAGACCCTTTATAGCAATCAGCCCCAGCATTTT. The chain links TRBV19 to TRBJ1-5; 8 bases match TRBD1. The germline V gene encodes CDR1 LNHDA and CDR2 SQIVND (reference sequence). The CDR3 covers 20 residues. Trimming cost V 4 bases and J 0 bases; bases outside gene matches: 17.

The rearrangement joins TRBV29-1 to TRBJ1-1, with D possibly matching TRBD1 (5 bases). This CDR3 has 13 residues. Trimming removed 6 bases at V and 0 bases at J, with 11 bases between. The germline CDR1 and CDR2 sequences are SQVTM and ANQGSEA. The CDR3 is CSVQTVLNTEAFF. The CDR3 nucleotides are TGCAGCGTCCAGACAGTTTTGAACACTGAAGCTTTCTTT. The full variable domain, with the rest looked up from reference TRBV29-1 and TRBJ1-1, is SAVISQKPSRDICQRGTSLTIQCQVDSQVTMMFWYRQQPGQSLTLIATANQGSEATYESGFVIDKFPISRPNLTFSTLTVSNMSPEDSSIYLCSVQTVLNTEAFFGQGTRLTVV.

The V call is TRBV4-3, the J call TRBJ1-3; D gene unclear. V lost 0 bases and J 0 bases, leaving 6 bases between the germline ends. The CDR3 loop spans 15 amino acids. Per germline, CDR1 LGHNA and CDR2 YSLEER. The CDR3 DNA is TGCGCCAGCAGCCAAGACCCCCGCTCTGGAAACACCATATATTTT. Its protein product is CASSQDPRSGNTIYF.

This clone was detected a few times. The chain has TRBV28 and TRBJ2-2; D remains ambiguous. V lost 4 bases, J lost 0 bases, and 12 bases lay in between. The CDR3 loop spans 16 amino acids. Per germline, CDR1 MDHEN and CDR2 SYDVKM. The CDR3 loop reads CASSSPSRTNTGELFF. CDR3 sequence (DNA): TGTGCCAGCAGTTCCCCGTCCAGGACGAACACCGGGGAGCTGTTTTTT.

The CDR3: CASSPSTSPHYEQYF. As DNA, the CDR3 is TGTGCCAGCAGCCCCTCGACTAGTCCCCACTACGAGCAGTACTTC. The V and J genes are TRBV5-4 and TRBJ2-7, with D possibly TRBD2 on 6 matching bases. With 4 bases removed from V and 3 bases from J, the gap between germline ends came to 17 bases. There are 15 residues in the CDR3. The germline V gene has CDR1 SGHNT and CDR2 YYREEE (reference sequence). The full variable domain, completed using reference TRBV5-4 and TRBJ2-7, is ETGVTQSPTHLIKTRGQQVTLRCSSQSGHNTVSWYQQALGQGPQFIFQYYREEENGRGNFPPRFSGLQFPNYSSELNVNALELDDSALYLCASSPSTSPHYEQYFGPGTRLTVT.

The rearrangement uses TRBV10-3 and TRBJ1-4, with TRBD1 matching 7 bases. Germline lookup yields CDR1 ENHRY and CDR2 SYGVKD. V shed 8 bases and J 7 bases; nucleotides not matched to a gene: 10. This CDR3 region has 14 residues. The CDR3: CAIGTDSGGEKLFF. DNA of the CDR3: TGTGCCATCGGGACAGACTCCGGAGGTGAAAAACTGTTTTTT.

The V and J genes are TRBV29-1 and TRBJ2-1; possible D gene TRBD2, 6 bases. The CDR3 runs to 11 residues. The V gene's germline CDR1 is SQVTM and CDR2 ANQGSEA. The ends were cut back, 4 bases at V and 5 bases at J, with 6 bases in the middle. The CDR3 DNA reads TGCAGCGTTGGGGAGGACAATGAGCAGTTCTTC. As protein: CSVGEDNEQFF.

The gene calls are TRBV11-2 and TRBJ1-1; D uncertain. Trimming pared 4 bases from V and 5 bases from J, leaving 8 bases between. The CDR3 runs 12 residues. The germline V gene has CDR1 SGHAT and CDR2 FQNNGV. CDR3 loop: CASSSRRTEAFF. The DNA of the CDR3 is TGTGCCAGCAGCTCCCGGCGGACTGAAGCTTTCTTT.

This chain links TRBV30 with TRBJ1-1, with 11 bases matching TRBD1. J gave up 4 bases and V 3 bases, and 7 bases lay outside the gene matches. Germline loops: CDR1 GTSNPN, CDR2 SVGIG (reference sequence). The CDR3 length is 15 residues. CDR3 coding DNA: TGTGCCTGGAGAATGGGACAGGGGGGTGGCACTGAAGCTTTCTTT. The encoded protein is CAWRMGQGGGTEAFF.

The rearrangement joins TRBV7-3 to TRBJ2-1, with a weak D call TRBD1 (5 bases). Deletions cut 1 base from V and 5 bases from J, with 6 bases between. Germline loops: CDR1 SGHTA, CDR2 FQGTGA. CDR3 length: 13 residues. The CDR3 region is CASSLNRNNEQFF. In DNA form, the CDR3 reads TGTGCCAGCAGCTTAAACAGGAACAATGAGCAGTTCTTC.